This TCR beta chain was captured in a study of cytomegalovirus exposure and HLA in healthy donors. For the study at large: Researchers found that approximately 80% of over 350 genotyped donors fell within the Caucasian-associated ancestry cluster.

Germline V lookup: CDR1 SNHLY, CDR2 FYNNEI. The V and J ends lost 3 bases and 4 bases respectively, with 12 bases between them. This CDR3 comprises 14 residues. It was with 60 Vbeta and 13 Jbeta primers that the PCR ran. Sequencing was performed with immunoSEQ multiplex PCR; in TCRdb, only in-frame clones are kept and a portion is missing. Among about 150,000 clones listed, approximately 80% were seen once. This clone was seen just once. What it recognizes is unknown. Study findings and constraints: By a later analysis, the bulk of CMV-associated TCR beta chains appeared HLA-restricted.

Healthy bone marrow donors supplied every sample. The source material was PBMCs. This chain uses TRBV2 with TRBJ1-1, with unresolved D. The TCR comes from a man aged 25-45 years in good health and CMV-seropositive. This CDR3 reads CASSDFGETTEAFF. Here the CDR3 DNA reads TGTGCCAGCAGTGACTTCGGGGAGACCACTGAAGCTTTCTTT. Supplemented by reference TRBV2 and TRBJ1-1, the full variable domain reads EPEVTQTPSHQVTQMGQEVILRCVPISNHLYFYWYRQILGQKVEFLVSFYNNEISEKSEIFDDQFSVERPDGSNFTLKIRSTKLEDSAMYFCASSDFGETTEAFFGQGTRLTVV.